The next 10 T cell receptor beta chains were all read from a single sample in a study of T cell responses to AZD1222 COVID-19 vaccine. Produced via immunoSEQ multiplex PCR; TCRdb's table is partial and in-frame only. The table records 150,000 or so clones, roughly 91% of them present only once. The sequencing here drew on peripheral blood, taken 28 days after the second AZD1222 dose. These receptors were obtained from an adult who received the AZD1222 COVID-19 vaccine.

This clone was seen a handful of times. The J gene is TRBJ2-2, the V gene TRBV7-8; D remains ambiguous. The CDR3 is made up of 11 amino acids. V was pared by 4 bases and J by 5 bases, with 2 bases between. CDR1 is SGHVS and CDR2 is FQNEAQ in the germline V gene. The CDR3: CASSSTGELFF. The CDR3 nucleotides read TGTGCCAGCAGCTCAACCGGGGAGCTGTTTTTT.

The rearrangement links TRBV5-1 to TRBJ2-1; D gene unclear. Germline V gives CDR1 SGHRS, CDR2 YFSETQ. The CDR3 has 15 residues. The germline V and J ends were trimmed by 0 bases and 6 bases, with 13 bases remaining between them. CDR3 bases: TGCGCCAGCAGCTTGGCTGGGCTGGACCTCAATGAGCAGTTCTTC. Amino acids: CASSLAGLDLNEQFF.

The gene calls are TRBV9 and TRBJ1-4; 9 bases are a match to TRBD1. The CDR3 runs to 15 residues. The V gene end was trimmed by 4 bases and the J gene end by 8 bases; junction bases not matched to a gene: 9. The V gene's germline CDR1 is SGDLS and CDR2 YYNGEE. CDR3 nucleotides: TGTGCCAGCAGCCCGGGGGACAGGGATCGAGAAAAACTGTTTTTT. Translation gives CASSPGDRDREKLFF.

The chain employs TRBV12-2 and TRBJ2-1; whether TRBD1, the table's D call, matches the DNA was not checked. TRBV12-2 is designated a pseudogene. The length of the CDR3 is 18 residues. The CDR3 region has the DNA TGTGCAAGTCGCTTAGGCACAGCGGCGCCGCGGGACAGCAATGAGCAGTTCTTC. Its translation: CASRLGTAAPRDSNEQFF.

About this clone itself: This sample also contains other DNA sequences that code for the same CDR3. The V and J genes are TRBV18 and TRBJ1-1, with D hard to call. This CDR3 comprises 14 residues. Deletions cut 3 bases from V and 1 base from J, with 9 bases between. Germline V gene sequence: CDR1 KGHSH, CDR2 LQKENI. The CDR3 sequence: CASSPRQTNTEAFF. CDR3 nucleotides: TGTGCCAGCTCACCGAGACAAACGAACACTGAAGCTTTCTTT.

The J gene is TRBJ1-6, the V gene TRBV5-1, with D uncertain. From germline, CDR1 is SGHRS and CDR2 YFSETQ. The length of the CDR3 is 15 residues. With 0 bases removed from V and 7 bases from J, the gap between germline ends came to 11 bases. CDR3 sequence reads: CASSLEVLGNSPLHF. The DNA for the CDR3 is TGCGCCAGCAGCTTGGAGGTGTTAGGAAATTCACCCCTCCACTTT.

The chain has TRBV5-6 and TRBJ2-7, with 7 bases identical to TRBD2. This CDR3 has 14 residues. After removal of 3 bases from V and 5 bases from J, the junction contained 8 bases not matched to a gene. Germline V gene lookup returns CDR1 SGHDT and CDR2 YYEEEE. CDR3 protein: CASSSGGSEDEQYF. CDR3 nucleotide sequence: TGTGCCAGCAGCTCAGGCGGGAGCGAGGACGAGCAGTACTTC.

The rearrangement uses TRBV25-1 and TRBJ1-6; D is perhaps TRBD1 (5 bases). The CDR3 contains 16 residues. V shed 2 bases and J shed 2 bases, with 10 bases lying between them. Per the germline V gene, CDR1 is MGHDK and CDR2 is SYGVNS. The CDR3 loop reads CASSERGRPYNSPLHF. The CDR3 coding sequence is TGTGCCAGCAGTGAACGGGGACGGCCCTATAATTCACCCCTCCACTTT.

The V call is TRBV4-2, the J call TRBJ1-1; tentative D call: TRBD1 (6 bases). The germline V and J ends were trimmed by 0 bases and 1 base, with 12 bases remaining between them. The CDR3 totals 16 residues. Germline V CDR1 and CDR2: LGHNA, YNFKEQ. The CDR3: CASSQEGGTPNTEAFF. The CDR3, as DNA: TGTGCCAGCAGCCAAGAGGGGGGCACCCCGAACACTGAAGCTTTCTTT.

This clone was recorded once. CDR3 residues: CASSPQDGPYEQYF. In nucleotides, the CDR3 is TGTGCCAGCAGCCCCCAGGACGGTCCCTACGAGCAGTACTTC. The chain carries TRBV9 and TRBJ2-7; no clear D. V was shortened by 4 bases and J by 2 bases, with 13 bases between the two germline ends. The CDR3 totals 14 residues. Germline CDR1 SGDLS, CDR2 YYNGEE.